The table lists the clone carrying this T cell receptor beta chain with a few counts. With a much larger clone just one base away, this may be a read error. The CDR3 totals 15 residues. Germline assignment: CDR1 SGHTA and CDR2 FQGNSA. Trimming left V 5 bases short and J 9 bases short, with 17 bases between. These data come from a study of T cells in Graves' hyperthyroidism and ophthalmopathy. Researchers amplified the TCR beta CDR3 regions from RNA transcripts. The TCR CDR3 was amplified in a first-round RT-PCR using the HTBI primer set. MiXCR, run by TCRdb on the multiplex PCR reads, gives a single entry per CDR3 protein. The data contain 200,000 to 300,000 distinct CDR3 sequences, about 16% of them singletons. Each person with ophthalmopathy scored at least 3 on the Clinical Activity Score, reached NOSPECS grade 4 or higher, and had been ill under 3 months. Out of over 7.5 ml of fresh peripheral blood came the PBMCs.

The sequenced material came from blood. This receptor was obtained from a woman aged 18-29 years with Graves' ophthalmopathy. The chain combines TRBV7-2 with TRBJ1-6, with D uncertain. CDR3: CASSRNRVNSSPLHF. CDR3 nucleotides: TGTGCCAGCAGCCGCAACAGAGTTAATAGTTCACCCCTCCACTTT.